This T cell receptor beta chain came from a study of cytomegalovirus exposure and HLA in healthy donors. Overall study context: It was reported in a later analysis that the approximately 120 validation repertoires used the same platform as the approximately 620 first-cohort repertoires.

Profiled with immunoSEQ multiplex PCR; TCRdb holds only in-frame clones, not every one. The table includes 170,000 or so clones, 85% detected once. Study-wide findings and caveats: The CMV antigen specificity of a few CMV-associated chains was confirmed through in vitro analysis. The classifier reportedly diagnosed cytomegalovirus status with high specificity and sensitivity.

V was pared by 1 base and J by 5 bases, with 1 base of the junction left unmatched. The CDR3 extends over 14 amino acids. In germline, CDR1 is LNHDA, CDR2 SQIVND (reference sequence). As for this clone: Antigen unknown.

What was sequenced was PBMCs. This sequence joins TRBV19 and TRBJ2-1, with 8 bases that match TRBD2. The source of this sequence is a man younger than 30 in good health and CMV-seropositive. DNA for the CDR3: TGTGCCAGTAGTATAGCGGGAGGGAACAATGAGCAGTTCTTC. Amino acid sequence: CASSIAGGNNEQFF.